A selection of T cell receptor beta chains follows, all from one sample in a study of blood T cells in healthy people across ages. TCRdb re-derived calls from the 5' RACE reads in MiXCR, one entry per CDR3 protein. This sample carries 710,000 or so distinct CDR3 sequences, 22% of them seen once, and the ten largest clones take roughly 22%. Specimen: blood. Receptors were obtained from a man in his 70s in good health. Each CDR3 is given with its conserved first and last residue. Fields, in order: J gene, D gene, V gene, clone size, CDR3 protein, CDR3 DNA. A D gene is named only where the DNA matches it firmly. Not every row has a clone size; where given, it reads once, few, many or a size class.

>TRBJ1-2|-|TRBV3-1|-
CASSRRDRGDGYTF
TGTGCCAGCAGCCGTCGCGACAGAGGAGATGGCTACACCTTC
>TRBJ2-7|-|TRBV6-6|once
CASSYWGGSSYEQYF
TGTGCCAGCAGTTACTGGGGGGGCAGCTCCTACGAGCAGTACTTC
>TRBJ1-1|TRBD1|TRBV5-1|few
CASRLDRGNTEAFF
TGCGCCAGCAGACTAGACAGGGGAAACACCGAAGCTTTCTTT
>TRBJ1-1|-|TRBV29-1|-
CSVITVSGNTEAFF
TGCAGCGTTATCACCGTTTCGGGGAACACTGAAGCTTTCTTT
>TRBJ2-3|TRBD2|TRBV2|-
CASSWTSGSADTQYF
TGTGCCAGCAGCTGGACTAGCGGGAGTGCAGATACGCAGTATTTT
>TRBJ2-1|TRBD2|TRBV6-6|few
CASTPGLAANEQFF
TGTGCCAGCACCCCGGGACTAGCGGCAAATGAGCAGTTCTTC
>TRBJ2-3|-|TRBV7-2|-
CASSLAVMQYF
TGTGCCAGCAGCTTAGCGGTAATGCAGTATTTT
>TRBJ1-2|-|TRBV29-1|-
CSVRHTDGYTF
TGCAGCGTCCGGCATACCGATGGCTACACCTTC
>TRBJ2-7|-|TRBV15|few
CATSRVGEQYF
TGTGCCACCAGCAGAGTGGGCGAGCAGTACTTC
>TRBJ2-1|-|TRBV6-6|few
CASSLQGVHEQFF
TGTGCCAGCAGTTTACAGGGCGTCCATGAGCAGTTCTTC
>TRBJ1-4|-|TRBV4-2|-
CASSQESGSHEKLFF
TGTGCCAGCAGCCAAGAGTCCGGGTCACACGAAAAACTGTTTTTT
>TRBJ2-5|-|TRBV29-1|-
CSVEEGGEQYF
TGCAGCGTTGAGGAAGGAGGGGAGCAGTACTTC
>TRBJ2-3|-|TRBV28|many
CASSPGVGDTQYF
TGTGCCAGCAGTCCAGGGGTGGGAGATACGCAGTATTTT
>TRBJ2-3|TRBD1|TRBV10-3|-
CAIRDRASSTDTQYF
TGTGCCATCAGGGACAGGGCCTCTAGCACAGATACGCAGTATTTT
>TRBJ2-1|-|TRBV5-6|few
CASSLGSTLMNNEQFF
TGTGCCAGCAGCTTGGGGTCGACCCTAATGAACAATGAGCAGTTCTTC
>TRBJ1-1|-|TRBV7-9|-
CASSSMQGMNTEAFF
TGTGCCAGCAGCTCAATGCAAGGTATGAACACTGAAGCTTTCTTT
>TRBJ2-1|TRBD2|TRBV4-2|-
CASSQGTSGRLNEQFF
TGTGCCAGCAGCCAGGGGACTAGCGGGAGGTTGAATGAGCAGTTCTTC
>TRBJ1-1|-|TRBV20-1|few
CSASEVWGSAEAFF
TGCAGTGCTAGCGAGGTGTGGGGGTCAGCTGAAGCTTTCTTT
>TRBJ1-2|-|TRBV27|few
CASSPTRPTYGYTF
TGTGCCAGCAGTCCCACTAGACCTACCTATGGCTACACCTTC
>TRBJ2-1|-|TRBV29-1|-
CSVGVTGSDEQFF
TGCAGCGTTGGCGTAACAGGGAGCGATGAGCAGTTCTTC
>TRBJ2-7|TRBD1|TRBV10-3|few
CASKSGTDNYEQYF
TGTGCCTCCAAGTCCGGGACAGATAACTACGAGCAGTACTTC
>TRBJ1-2|-|TRBV4-3|few
CASSALVLGQGYTF
TGCGCCAGCAGCGCGCTCGTTCTTGGACAGGGCTACACCTTC
>TRBJ1-5|-|TRBV7-8|-
CASSSGIVGQPQHF
TGTGCCAGCAGCTCCGGTATAGTAGGTCAGCCCCAGCATTTT
>TRBJ1-4|TRBD1|TRBV7-9|-
CASSFPWAGGADEKLFF
TGTGCCAGCAGCTTCCCTTGGGCAGGGGGCGCGGATGAAAAACTGTTTTTT
>TRBJ1-2|TRBD1|TRBV28|-
CASSFGQGGYTF
TGTGCCAGCAGTTTCGGACAGGGAGGCTACACCTTC
>TRBJ1-6|-|TRBV27|few
CASSRGTSNSPLHF
TGTGCCAGCAGCCGAGGGACAAGTAATTCACCCCTCCACTTT
>TRBJ1-3|-|TRBV20-1|few
CSARVGSQSGNTIYF
TGCAGTGCTAGGGTGGGGTCTCAATCTGGAAACACCATATATTTT
>TRBJ1-1|-|TRBV27|few
CASSARSVNTEAFF
TGTGCCAGCAGTGCCCGATCGGTGAACACTGAAGCTTTCTTT
>TRBJ1-4|TRBD1|TRBV13|-
CASSSRTGVEKLFF
TGTGCCAGCAGCTCCAGGACAGGGGTAGAAAAACTGTTTTTT
>TRBJ1-1|-|TRBV5-1|-
CASSEVWGPSMNTEAFF
TGCGCCAGCAGCGAGGTATGGGGGCCAAGTATGAACACTGAAGCTTTCTTT
>TRBJ1-5|-|TRBV6-5|few
CASTRGGNQPQHF
TGTGCCAGCACCCGTGGGGGCAATCAGCCCCAGCATTTT
>TRBJ2-7|-|TRBV5-1|-
CASSLATGSHEQYF
TGCGCCAGCAGCTTGGCCACAGGGTCCCACGAGCAGTACTTC
>TRBJ2-1|TRBD1|TRBV2|-
CASSGDRERTEQFF
TGTGCCAGCAGCGGGGACAGGGAGCGGACTGAGCAGTTCTTC
>TRBJ2-1|-|TRBV2|-
CASGSDPSYNEQFF
TGTGCCAGCGGTTCGGACCCTTCCTACAATGAGCAGTTCTTC
>TRBJ2-5|-|TRBV4-2|few
CASSPRAPGLNQETQYF
TGTGCCAGCAGCCCGAGGGCTCCGGGACTCAACCAAGAGACCCAGTACTTC
>TRBJ2-5|-|TRBV21-1|-
CASSNGRRETQYF
TGTGCCAGCAGCAACGGACGGAGAGAGACCCAGTACTTC
>TRBJ1-1|-|TRBV28|-
CASRRGDVSTEAFF
TGTGCCAGCAGGCGGGGGGACGTCAGCACTGAAGCTTTCTTT
>TRBJ2-3|TRBD2|TRBV20-1|few
CSARRLAGGTSTDTQYF
TGCAGTGCTAGGCGGCTAGCGGGGGGGACTAGCACAGATACGCAGTATTTT
>TRBJ2-3|TRBD2|TRBV6-6|-
CASSQTTSGGQDTQYF
TGTGCCAGCAGTCAGACCACTAGCGGGGGGCAGGATACGCAGTATTTT